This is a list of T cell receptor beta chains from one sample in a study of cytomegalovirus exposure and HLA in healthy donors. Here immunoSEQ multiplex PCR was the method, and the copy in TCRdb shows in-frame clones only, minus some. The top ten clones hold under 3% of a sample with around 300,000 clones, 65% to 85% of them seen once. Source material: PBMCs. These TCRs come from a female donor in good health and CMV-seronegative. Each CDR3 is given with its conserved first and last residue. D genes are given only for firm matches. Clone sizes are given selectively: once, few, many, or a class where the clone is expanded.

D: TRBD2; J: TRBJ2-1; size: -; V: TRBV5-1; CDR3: CASSSLAGVNNEQFF; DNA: TGCGCCAGCAGCTCGCTAGCGGGAGTAAATAATGAGCAGTTCTTC
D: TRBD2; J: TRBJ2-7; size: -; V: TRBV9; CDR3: CASSPRRGSSYEQYF; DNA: TGTGCCAGCAGCCCGCGGCGGGGGAGCTCCTACGAGCAGTACTTC
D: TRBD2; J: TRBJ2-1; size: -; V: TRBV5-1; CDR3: CASSQGLAGGPSYNEQFF; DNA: TGCGCCAGCAGCCAGGGACTAGCGGGAGGGCCCTCCTACAATGAGCAGTTCTTC
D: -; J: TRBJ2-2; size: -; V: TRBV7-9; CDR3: CASSAETGELFF; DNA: TGTGCCAGCAGCGCGGAGACCGGGGAGCTGTTTTTT
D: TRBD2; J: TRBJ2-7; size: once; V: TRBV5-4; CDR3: CASSLRLAGGLDEQYF; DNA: TGTGCCAGCAGCTTGAGGCTAGCGGGAGGGCTCGACGAGCAGTACTTC
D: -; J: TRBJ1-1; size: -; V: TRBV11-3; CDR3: CASSYQEISTEAFF; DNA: TGTGCCAGCAGCTATCAAGAAATCAGCACTGAAGCTTTCTTT
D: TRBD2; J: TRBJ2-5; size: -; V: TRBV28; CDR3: CASYTSGKSSRAETQYF; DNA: TGTGCCAGTTACACTAGCGGGAAATCCTCTAGGGCAGAGACCCAGTACTTC
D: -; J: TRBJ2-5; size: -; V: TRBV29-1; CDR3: CSVARGADQETQYF; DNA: TGCAGCGTTGCCCGGGGGGCAGACCAAGAGACCCAGTACTTC
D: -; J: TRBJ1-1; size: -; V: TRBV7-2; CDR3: CASTSREGTEAFF; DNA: TGTGCCAGCACCTCCAGGGAGGGCACTGAAGCTTTCTTT
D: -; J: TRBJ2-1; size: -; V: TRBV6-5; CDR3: CASRPGILNEQFF; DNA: TGTGCCAGCAGACCGGGTATTCTCAATGAGCAGTTCTTC
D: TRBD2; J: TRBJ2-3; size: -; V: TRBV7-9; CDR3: CASSFPPSGSHTDTQYF; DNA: TGTGCCAGCAGCTTCCCCCCAAGCGGGAGCCACACAGATACGCAGTATTTT
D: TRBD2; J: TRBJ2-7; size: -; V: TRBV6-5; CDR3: CASSYSTSREFNEQYF; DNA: TGTGCCAGCAGTTACTCGACCTCGCGGGAGTTCAACGAGCAGTACTTC
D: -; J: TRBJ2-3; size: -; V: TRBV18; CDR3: CASSPDGRADTQYF; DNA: TGTGCCAGCTCACCAGACGGCCGGGCAGATACGCAGTATTTT
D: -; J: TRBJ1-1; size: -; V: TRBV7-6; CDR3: CASSQTGNTEAFF; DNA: TGTGCCAGCAGTCAAACAGGGAACACTGAAGCTTTCTTT
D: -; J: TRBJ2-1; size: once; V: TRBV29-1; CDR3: CRVQRVPGDEQFF; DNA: TGCAGGGTCCAAAGGGTCCCGGGGGATGAGCAGTTCTTC
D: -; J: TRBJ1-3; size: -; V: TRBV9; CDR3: CASSSLVAPSGNTIYF; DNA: TGTGCCAGCAGCTCCTTAGTAGCCCCCTCTGGAAACACCATATATTTT
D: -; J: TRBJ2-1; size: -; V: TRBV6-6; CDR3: CASSTGIEVEQFF; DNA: TGTGCCAGCAGCACCGGGATTGAGGTTGAGCAGTTCTTC
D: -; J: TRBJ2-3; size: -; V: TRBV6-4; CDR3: CASSDSAGTDTQYF; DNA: TGTGCCAGCAGTGACTCGGCAGGCACAGATACGCAGTATTTT
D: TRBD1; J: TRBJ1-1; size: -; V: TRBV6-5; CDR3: CASRLAGGGYTEAFF; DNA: TGTGCCAGCAGGTTGGCAGGGGGCGGGTACACTGAAGCTTTCTTT
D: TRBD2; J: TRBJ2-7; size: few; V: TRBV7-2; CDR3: CASSKTSGTYEQYF; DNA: TGTGCCAGCAGCAAGACTAGCGGGACCTACGAGCAGTACTTC
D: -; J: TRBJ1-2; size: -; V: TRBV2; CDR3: CASSDVGGGYGYTF; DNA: TGTGCCAGCAGTGATGTGGGGGGAGGCTATGGCTACACCTTC
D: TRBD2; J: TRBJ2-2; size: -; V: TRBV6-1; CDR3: CASSVRLAGVNTGELFF; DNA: TGTGCCAGCAGTGTCCGGCTAGCGGGAGTCAACACCGGGGAGCTGTTTTTT
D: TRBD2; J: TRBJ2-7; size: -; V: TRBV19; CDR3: CASSISSGSYEQYF; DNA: TGTGCCAGTAGTATATCTAGCGGGAGCTACGAGCAGTACTTC
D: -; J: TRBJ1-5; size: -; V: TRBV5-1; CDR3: CASSRSGGNQPQHF; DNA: TGCGCCAGCAGTAGGTCTGGAGGCAATCAGCCCCAGCATTTT
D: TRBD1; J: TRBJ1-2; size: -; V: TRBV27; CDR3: CASSLSTGTGGNYGYTF; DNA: TGTGCCAGCAGTTTATCCACCGGGACAGGGGGGAACTATGGCTACACCTTC
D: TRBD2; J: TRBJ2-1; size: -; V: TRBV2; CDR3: CASSVLAGGPYEQFF; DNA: TGTGCCAGCAGTGTACTCGCGGGAGGGCCGTATGAGCAGTTCTTC
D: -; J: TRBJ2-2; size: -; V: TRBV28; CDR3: CASILGGGNTGELFF; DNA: TGTGCCAGCATCCTTGGGGGAGGAAACACCGGGGAGCTGTTTTTT